A single sample is the source of the 11 T cell receptor beta chains below, sequenced in a study of immune heterogeneity within non-small cell lung tumors. A first 10-cycle multiplex round used 32 V-gene and 13 J-gene primers on TCR beta CDR3. TCRdb reanalysed the multiplex PCR reads using MiXCR and keeps one entry per CDR3 protein. This table has over 25,000 distinct CDR3 sequences, 25% to 30% appearing once. Template material for each sample was 550 to 700 ng of bulk tumor genomic DNA. Taken during surgery, several biopsies per primary tumor were spaced as far apart as possible within the tumor mass. Curative surgery was performed on patients who had untreated, newly diagnosed non-small cell lung cancer. The sequencing input was lung tumor tissue. Receptors originate from a man aged 35 to 55 with non-small cell lung cancer.

In its sample, this clonotype ranks as medium-sized (0.01 to 0.1%). The chain carries TRBV5-1 and TRBJ1-2; perhaps TRBD1 as D (6 bases). The CDR3 extends over 14 amino acids. Germline V gene data show CDR1 as SGHRS and CDR2 as YFSETQ. V was shortened by 4 bases and J by 2 bases, with 12 bases between the two germline ends. This chain's CDR3 is CASSRLGGNYGYTF. CDR3 in DNA: TGCGCCAGCAGCCGACTTGGGGGCAACTATGGCTACACCTTC.

The V and J genes are TRBV27 and TRBJ1-2; a possible D gene is TRBD1 (6 bases). With 10 bases removed from V and 7 bases from J, the gap between germline ends came to 19 bases. This CDR3 is 13 amino acids long. Germline values: CDR1 MNHEY, CDR2 SMNVEV (reference sequence). The CDR3 region is CAKGLLGQIGYTF. For the CDR3, the DNA is TGTGCCAAGGGTCTTCTCGGACAGATTGGCTACACCTTC.

This clonotype was detected only a few times. The rearrangement uses TRBV7-3 and TRBJ2-7, with D uncertain. V lost 3 bases, J lost 3 bases, and 12 bases lay in between. The CDR3 loop spans 14 amino acids. Germline V lookup: CDR1 SGHTA, CDR2 FQGTGA. The CDR3 is CASSLLPNDYEQYF. The CDR3 DNA reads as TGTGCCAGCAGCTTGTTACCCAATGACTACGAGCAGTACTTC.

This clonotype occurred a few times. V usage is TRBV24-1 and J usage is TRBJ2-1, with TRBD2 as a possible D gene (6 bases). Germline V gives CDR1 KGHDR, CDR2 SFDVKD. CDR3 length: 13 amino acids. Trimming took 5 bases from V and 8 from J, leaving 12 bases between them. Here the CDR3 DNA reads TGTGCCACCAGTGGCGGGATCCGCCATGAGCAGTTCTTC. Its translation: CATSGGIRHEQFF.

This clonotype occurred a few times. V is TRBV3-2 and J is TRBJ2-7. TRBV3-2 represents a pseudogene. The length of the CDR3 is 16 residues. CDR3 nucleotides: TGTGCCAGCAGCCCTACTACCGATGACTCCTCCTACGAGCAGTACTTC. The encoded protein is CASSPTTDDSSYEQYF.

This clonotype was detected only a few times. The rearrangement joins TRBV11-3 to TRBJ2-1, with 7 bases aligning to TRBD2. CDR1 SGHNT and CDR2 YENEEA come from the germline V gene. After removal of 6 bases from V and 7 bases from J, the junction contained 9 bases not matched to a gene. This CDR3 spans 14 amino acids. In DNA, the CDR3 is TGTGCCAGCAGTCATGGACTAGTTACGAATGAGCAGTTCTTC. This codes for CASSHGLVTNEQFF. The full variable domain, its missing parts supplied by reference TRBV11-3 and TRBJ2-1, is EAGVVQSPRYKIIEKKQPVAFWCNPISGHNTLYWYLQNLGQGPELLIRYENEEAVDDSQLPKDRFSAERLKGVDSTLKIQPAELGDSAVYLCASSHGLVTNEQFFGPGTRLTVL.

V usage is TRBV20-1 and J usage is TRBJ2-3; no clear D. The germline V gene has CDR1 DFQATT and CDR2 SNEGSKA (reference sequence). The CDR3 consists of 15 residues. V was cut by 0 bases and J by 0 bases, with 10 bases left in between. The CDR3 DNA sequence: TGCAGTGCTAGAGATTTGCGGAGTAGCACAGATACGCAGTATTTT. The encoded protein is CSARDLRSSTDTQYF.

V gene TRBV9 combines with J gene TRBJ2-3, with 8 bases aligning to TRBD1. Germline values: CDR1 SGDLS, CDR2 YYNGEE. The CDR3 runs 14 residues. V lost 0 bases and J lost 6; bases outside the gene matches: 3. CDR3 region: CASSVDGDRDTQYF. The CDR3 DNA reads TGTGCCAGCAGCGTAGATGGGGACAGGGATACGCAGTATTTT.

Worth noting for this clonotype: Germline and junction disagree at one end, which may indicate a read error. V usage is TRBV9 and J usage is TRBJ2-2; D uncertain. Germline CDR1 and CDR2: SGDLS and YYNGEE. The CDR3 loop spans 16 amino acids. CDR3 in DNA: TGTGCCAGCAGCCTAAGCAGCCGTTCGAAGACCGGGGAGCTGTTTTTT. This gives the protein CASSLSSRSKTGELFF.

This clonotype has only a few counts. The CDR3 is CASTGLAGGEQYF. CDR3 DNA: TGTGCCAGCACGGGACTAGCGGGAGGTGAGCAGTACTTC. V is TRBV5-5 and J is TRBJ2-7, with 15 bases lining up with TRBD2. V dropped 6 bases and J dropped 7; count of bases not matched to a gene: 2. CDR3 size: 13 residues. The germline CDR1 and CDR2 sequences are SGHKS and YYEKEE (reference sequence).

This clonotype was counted between two and nine times. The chain recombines TRBV4-1 with TRBJ1-6; TRBD1 agrees at 9 bases. CDR1 is MGHRA and CDR2 is YSYEKL in the germline V gene. There are 17 residues in the CDR3. Germline trimming cut 3 bases from V and 11 bases from J; bases unmatched to any gene: 14. CDR3 coding DNA: TGCGCCAGCAGCCAGGATGTGGGACAGGGAAGAGATCCACCCCTCCACTTT. This codes for CASSQDVGQGRDPPLHF.